Listed here are 22 T cell receptor beta chains from one sample, sequenced in a study of T-cell reconstitution after alpha-beta-depleted transplantation in children. Preparation of the TCRbeta library involved a method that used unique molecular identifiers. Using its own MiXCR run on the PCR reads, TCRdb lists one record per CDR3 protein. The table has hundreds of thousands of distinct CDR3 sequences, 13% seen once. The specimen was PBMCs, collected before TCRalphabeta/CD19-depleted stem cell transplant. The source of these receptors is a girl aged 2 to 9 with congenital amegakaryocytic thrombocytopenia, due to receive a stem cell transplant.

This clonotype appeared many times. This chain connects TRBV7-8 to TRBJ2-4, with 7 bases aligning to TRBD2. CDR3 length equals 14 residues. V shed 3 bases and J 6 bases; nucleotides not matched to a gene: 5. Germline CDR1 reads SGHVS; CDR2 reads FQNEAQ. DNA for the CDR3: TGTGCCAGCAGCTTGGGGCCGGGAGGAAACATTCAGTACTTC. Translation: CASSLGPGGNIQYF.

This clonotype was recorded a few times. The J gene is TRBJ1-1, the V gene TRBV20-1, with a tentative D call TRBD1 (5 bases). This CDR3 region has 15 residues. The germline CDR1 and CDR2 sequences are DFQATT and SNEGSKA (reference sequence). The V end was cut by 8 bases, the J end by 5 bases, with 24 bases between. The CDR3 loop is CSSERGWGESTEAFF. The CDR3 DNA reads TGCAGTTCCGAACGCGGCTGGGGCGAGAGTACTGAAGCTTTCTTT.

This clonotype was counted between two and nine times. This rearrangement joins TRBV5-1 to TRBJ1-2, with 7 bases fitting TRBD1. Germline V gene lookup returns CDR1 SGHRS and CDR2 YFSETQ. V trimming: 5 bases; J trimming: 4 bases; junction bases outside the gene matches: 8. The CDR3 has 14 amino acids. This chain's CDR3 is CASRRTGLLYGYTF. DNA of the CDR3: TGCGCCAGCAGGAGGACAGGATTACTCTATGGCTACACCTTC. Full variable domain (missing parts from reference TRBV5-1 and TRBJ1-2): KAGVTQTPRYLIKTRGQQVTLSCSPISGHRSVSWYQQTPGQGLQFLFEYFSETQRNKGNFPGRFSGRQFSNSRSEMNVSTLELGDSALYLCASRRTGLLYGYTFGSGTRLTVV.

This clonotype was counted between two and nine times. The rearrangement uses TRBV5-1 and TRBJ2-2; D not certain. This CDR3 region has 16 residues. Trimming shortened V by 2 bases and J by 4 bases, and 15 bases separated the two germline ends. Germline V CDR1 and CDR2: SGHRS, YFSETQ. DNA for the CDR3: TGCGCCAGCAGCTTTCAAACCGGGCCGTCCACCGGGGAGCTGTTTTTT. Amino acid sequence: CASSFQTGPSTGELFF.

This clonotype was counted ten times or more. The V call is TRBV29-1, the J call TRBJ2-6; D possibly corresponds to TRBD1 (5 bases). Germline-derived CDR1 and CDR2 are SQVTM and ANQGSEA. The CDR3 runs 13 residues. Trimming shortened V by 6 bases and J by 2 bases, and 8 bases separated the two germline ends. The CDR3 DNA reads TGCAGCGTCGCAGGGACTGGGGCCAACGTCCTGACTTTC. Translation: CSVAGTGANVLTF.

This clonotype was observed at least ten times. The chain has TRBV29-1 and TRBJ2-2; 11 bases agree with TRBD2. The CDR3 covers 12 residues. Germline lookup yields CDR1 SQVTM and CDR2 ANQGSEA. Trimming removed 7 bases from V and 7 bases from J; junction bases left unmatched: 2. The CDR3, as DNA: TGCAGCGGTAGCGGGAGGGGCGGGGAGCTGTTTTTT. The encoded protein is CSGSGRGGELFF.

This clonotype was seen ten or more times. This rearrangement joins TRBV11-3 to TRBJ2-1; D is possibly TRBD2 (7 bases). CDR3 length equals 19 residues. Deletions cut 1 base from V and 0 bases from J, with 19 bases between. In germline, CDR1 is SGHNT, CDR2 YENEEA. CDR3 DNA: TGTGCCAGCAGCTTAGTGGGGGGGGCTAGCGGAGGCTCCTACAATGAGCAGTTCTTC. This gives the protein CASSLVGGASGGSYNEQFF.

Ten or more counts support this clonotype. The chain joins TRBV19 to TRBJ2-3, with D unclear. V was clipped by 7 bases and J by 1 base, with 12 bases between them. This CDR3 contains 14 residues. CDR1 and CDR2 (germline): LNHDA, SQIVND (reference sequence). The CDR3 spells CASTPWGGTDTQYF. CDR3 sequence (DNA): TGTGCCAGTACCCCCTGGGGTGGCACAGATACGCAGTATTTT. Full variable domain (missing parts from reference TRBV19 and TRBJ2-3): DGGITQSPKYLFRKEGQNVTLSCEQNLNHDAMYWYRQDPGQGLRLIYYSQIVNDFQKGDIAEGYSVSREKKESFPLTVTSAQKNPTAFYLCASTPWGGTDTQYFGPGTRLTVL.

This chain joins TRBV7-6 and TRBJ1-5; possibly TRBD1 for D (5 bases). The CDR3 sequence is 15 residues long. Germline V gene lookup returns CDR1 SGHVS and CDR2 FNYEAQ. Trimming cost V 3 bases and J 3 bases, with 12 bases left between them. The CDR3 nucleotides are TGTGCCAGCAGCTTTGGGGACGGGAACAATCAGCCCCAGCATTTT. Protein product: CASSFGDGNNQPQHF.

This chain connects TRBV5-1 to TRBJ2-1; 8 bases match TRBD2. Trimming removed 2 bases from V and 2 bases from J; junction bases left unmatched: 12. The length of the CDR3 is 18 residues. The germline gives CDR1 SGHRS, CDR2 YFSETQ. DNA for the CDR3: TGCGCCAGCAGCTTAACCAGAACTAGCGGCCTCCCCTACAATGAGCAGTTCTTC. Residues: CASSLTRTSGLPYNEQFF. The variable domain in full, completed from reference TRBV5-1 and TRBJ2-1, reads KAGVTQTPRYLIKTRGQQVTLSCSPISGHRSVSWYQQTPGQGLQFLFEYFSETQRNKGNFPGRFSGRQFSNSRSEMNVSTLELGDSALYLCASSLTRTSGLPYNEQFFGPGTRLTVL.

On this clonotype itself: A much larger clone differs by one base, so this may be a read error. The chain recombines TRBV5-6 with TRBJ2-5, with 10 bases that match TRBD2. Germline CDR1 and CDR2: SGHDT and YYEEEE. V was pared by 1 base and J by 4 bases, with 4 bases of the junction left unmatched. The CDR3 extends over 15 amino acids. The CDR3 bases are TGTGCCAGCAGCTTGAGCGGGAGGGCCACAGAGACCCAGTACTTC. Translation: CASSLSGRATETQYF.

This clonotype appeared a few times. The chain uses TRBV18 and TRBJ2-1; 11 bases are a match to TRBD2. Germline trimming cut 3 bases from V and 7 bases from J; bases unmatched to any gene: 5. This CDR3 has 15 amino acids. Germline V lookup: CDR1 KGHSH, CDR2 LQKENI. The CDR3 spells CASSPDRLAGNEQFF. The CDR3 DNA is TGTGCCAGCTCACCGGACCGACTAGCGGGGAATGAGCAGTTCTTC.

V is TRBV11-2 and J is TRBJ2-5; TRBD1 might be the D (6 bases). With 1 base removed from V and 7 bases from J, the gap between germline ends came to 16 bases. CDR3 length: 15 residues. CDR1 SGHAT and CDR2 FQNNGV come from the germline V gene. Here the CDR3 reads CASSLAGWDTLTQYF. CDR3 nucleotide sequence: TGTGCCAGCAGCTTAGCGGGGTGGGACACCTTGACCCAGTACTTC.

The V and J genes are TRBV20-1 and TRBJ1-5; 7 nucleotides agree with TRBD1. The CDR3 is 15 amino acids. Looked up from germline, CDR1 is DFQATT and CDR2 is SNEGSKA (reference sequence). Germline trimming cut 3 bases from V and 6 bases from J; bases unmatched to any gene: 11. The CDR3 spells CSARAGTVFGQPQHF. The CDR3 region has the DNA TGCAGTGCTAGGGCCGGGACAGTATTTGGTCAGCCCCAGCATTTT.

The table lists this clonotype with a few counts. The chain is built from TRBV14 and TRBJ2-1; perhaps TRBD2 as D (5 bases). This CDR3 contains 13 residues. Germline CDR1 SGHDN, CDR2 FVKESK. Trimming removed 8 bases at V and 2 bases at J, with 10 bases between. The CDR3 DNA sequence: TGTGCCAGCCGATCCGGGACCTACAATGAGCAGTTCTTC. It encodes CASRSGTYNEQFF.

This clonotype was seen a handful of times. V gene TRBV5-1 combines with J gene TRBJ2-1, with 10 bases that match TRBD2. The CDR3 sequence is 15 residues long. Trimming at V came to 4 bases and at J to 15 bases, leaving 16 bases not matched to a gene. In germline, CDR1 is SGHRS, CDR2 YFSETQ. The CDR3 DNA follows: TGCGCCAGCAGCCCCGGCCTAGCGGGAGTGGGGTTAGGGTTCTTC. It yields the protein CASSPGLAGVGLGFF. Variable domain in full (rest from reference TRBV5-1 and TRBJ2-1): KAGVTQTPRYLIKTRGQQVTLSCSPISGHRSVSWYQQTPGQGLQFLFEYFSETQRNKGNFPGRFSGRQFSNSRSEMNVSTLELGDSALYLCASSPGLAGVGLGFFGPGTRLTVL.

The chain couples TRBV15 to TRBJ2-3, with 8 bases matching TRBD2. This CDR3 is built from 16 residues. The germline gives CDR1 LNHNV, CDR2 YYDKDF (reference sequence). V lost 5 bases to trimming and J lost 1 base; unmatched junction nucleotides: 8. This chain's CDR3 is CATSGTSGFGTDTQYF. In nucleotides, the CDR3 is TGTGCCACCAGCGGCACTAGCGGCTTTGGCACAGATACGCAGTATTTT.

This clonotype was observed a handful of times. This chain uses TRBV5-1 with TRBJ2-5; 11 bases align to TRBD2. The ends lost 4 bases at V and 5 bases at J; junction bases unmatched: 7. Per the germline V gene, CDR1 is SGHRS and CDR2 is YFSETQ. The CDR3 is made up of 15 amino acids. The CDR3 spells CASSRRLAGSETQYF. CDR3 DNA sequence: TGCGCCAGCAGCCGACGACTAGCGGGAAGTGAGACCCAGTACTTC.

This clonotype turned up a few times. V is TRBV20-1 and J is TRBJ2-3; either TRBD1 or TRBD2 may fit D (6 bases each). V lost 5 bases and J 2 bases, leaving 11 bases between the germline ends. Germline V CDR1 and CDR2: DFQATT, SNEGSKA (reference sequence). The CDR3 is 13 residues long. The CDR3, as DNA: TGCAGTGCTCGGGGGACACTCACAGATACGCAGTATTTT. This codes for CSARGTLTDTQYF.

This clonotype was recorded many times. The chain recombines TRBV29-1 with TRBJ2-3; D perhaps matches TRBD2 (5 bases). Trimming cost V 6 bases and J 4 bases, with 8 bases left between them. Germline V gene data show CDR1 as SQVTM and CDR2 as ANQGSEA. The CDR3 has 11 residues. CDR3 DNA sequence: TGCAGCGTAGCTAGCCCAGATACGCAGTATTTT. This gives the protein CSVASPDTQYF.

This clonotype was detected a few times. The V and J genes are TRBV5-1 and TRBJ2-1; TRBD2 agrees at 9 bases. CDR3 length equals 15 residues. The V gene's germline CDR1 is SGHRS and CDR2 YFSETQ. J gave up 9 bases and V 0 bases, and 7 bases lay outside the gene matches. The CDR3 nucleotides read TGCGCCAGCAGCTTGGGACTAGCGGAAGGGAGTGAGCAGTTCTTC. Translated, it gives CASSLGLAEGSEQFF. Filled out from reference TRBV5-1 and TRBJ2-1, the complete variable domain reads KAGVTQTPRYLIKTRGQQVTLSCSPISGHRSVSWYQQTPGQGLQFLFEYFSETQRNKGNFPGRFSGRQFSNSRSEMNVSTLELGDSALYLCASSLGLAEGSEQFFGPGTRLTVL.

The V and J genes are TRBV7-9 and TRBJ2-3; D is ambiguous. V lost 8 bases to trimming and J lost 4 bases, with 13 bases between them. This CDR3 has 13 amino acids. The germline gives CDR1 SEHNR, CDR2 FQNEAQ (reference sequence). CDR3 DNA: TGTGCCAGCTCATCTAACAAAGCAGATACGCAGTATTTT. Translating gives CASSSNKADTQYF.